This T cell receptor beta chain comes out of a study of blood T cell repertoires in COVID-19. At the level of the study: Samples came from the United States, Italy and Spain, spanning acute and convalescent COVID-19. PBMCs, B-cell-depleted T cells, or T cells were the source of the cDNA or gDNA that made up the material.

Profiled with immunoSEQ multiplex PCR; TCRdb holds only in-frame clones, not every one. This sample has about 43,000 clones, with roughly nine tenths found just once. V was trimmed by 0 bases and J by 4 bases, leaving 9 bases between them. This CDR3 comprises 14 residues. CDR1 and CDR2 from the germline V gene are SEHNR and FQNEAQ (reference sequence). This clone was counted a few times. The source of this sequence is a woman aged 80 or older with active COVID-19. The sequenced sample consisted of peripheral blood. V is TRBV7-9 and J is TRBJ1-2, with D maybe TRBD1 (5 bases). The CDR3 nucleotides are TGTGCCAGCAGCTTAGCGCAGGGCGGCTATGGCTACACCTTC. It is translated as CASSLAQGGYGYTF.